These 21 T cell receptor beta chains came from one sample sequenced in a study of tumor and adjacent non-tumor tissue in lung cancer. The library came from three nested PCR rounds adapted from ARM-PCR protocols. TCRdb re-analysed the multiplex PCR reads in MiXCR, keeping a single row per CDR3 protein. Among 77,000 or so distinct CDR3 sequences listed, 76% were seen once. No cell sorting was done before RNA was extracted from the tissue. The normal lung tissue was taken more than 3 cm from the tumor edge. Sample: distant non-tumor lung tissue. These receptor sequences come from a man aged 70-80 years with non-small cell lung cancer.

For this clonotype: Because the CDR3 is missing its conserved closing phenylalanine or tryptophan, this is likely a read error. It is unclear where the CDR3 begins or ends on the DNA, so no DNA is shown, and the CDR3 is as TCRdb lists it. The V gene is TRBV12-3 or TRBV12-4, the J gene TRBJ2-3; the table's D call of TRBD1 was not tested on the DNA. The CDR3 comprises 13 residues, both ends counted. CDR3 sequence reads: CASSPGGVDTEYL.

Note on this clonotype: This sequence may be a read error, since a much larger clone differs from it by one base. The chain recombines TRBV5-1 with TRBJ2-7; TRBD2 aligns across 8 bases. Losses at the gene ends were 2 bases for V and 4 bases for J; bases not matched to a gene: 8. CDR3 size: 15 residues. Germline values: CDR1 SGHRS, CDR2 YFSETQ. The CDR3 loop reads CASSLSGGLVYEQYF. The CDR3 DNA sequence: TGCGCCAGCAGCTTAAGCGGGGGTTTAGTGTACGAGCAGTACTTC.

This clonotype is a singleton in its sample. The CDR3 is CASSVGTPNSPLHF. In DNA, the CDR3 is TGTGCCAGCAGCGTAGGGACCCCCAATTCACCCCTCCACTTT. This chain connects TRBV9 to TRBJ1-6; no reliable D call. V shed 0 bases and J shed 7 bases, with 8 bases lying between them. The CDR3 runs 14 residues. Germline assignment: CDR1 SGDLS and CDR2 YYNGEE. Full variable domain (rest looked up from reference TRBV9 and TRBJ1-6): DSGVTQTPKHLITATGQRVTLRCSPRSGDLSVYWYQQSLDQGLQFLIQYYNGEERAKGNILERFSAQQFPDLHSELNLSSLELGDSALYFCASSVGTPNSPLHFGNGTRLTVT.

J is TRBJ2-5 and V is TRBV28; the match to TRBD1 covers 7 bases. Germline-derived CDR1 and CDR2 are MDHEN and SYDVKM. The CDR3 contains 13 residues. Trimming cost V 6 bases and J 5 bases; bases outside gene matches: 6. Written as DNA, the CDR3 is TGTGCCAGCAGAATACAGGGGCATGAGACCCAGTACTTC. This translates into CASRIQGHETQYF.

V usage is TRBV4-3 and J usage is TRBJ2-7, with 11 bases identical to TRBD2. Germline V CDR1 and CDR2: LGHNA, YSLEER. The J segment lost 5 bases and the V segment lost 10 bases, leaving 16 bases of the junction unmatched. The CDR3 is 16 residues long. The DNA of the CDR3 is TGCGCCATCGGCAGGACACTAGCGGGAGAGGGGGACGAGCAGTACTTC. It yields the protein CAIGRTLAGEGDEQYF.

With respect to this clonotype: At one end the junction does not follow the germline gene, possibly because of a read error. The chain combines TRBV6-2 or TRBV6-3 with TRBJ1-5; D not certain. The CDR3 is made up of 15 amino acids. The germline gives CDR1 MNHEY, CDR2 SVGEGT. The DNA for the CDR3 is TGTGTCAGCACCCCGGAGCCCCAAGAGGGTCAGCCCCAGCATTTT. Translated, it gives CVSTPEPQEGQPQHF.

Comment on this clonotype: A junction end diverges from the germline sequence, so it may reflect a read error. The genes are TRBV10-3 and TRBJ2-7, with 8 bases lining up with TRBD1. Germline V CDR1 and CDR2: ENHRY, SYGVKD. The CDR3 sequence is 14 residues long. The chain's CDR3 is CACITGTGPYKQYF. The CDR3 DNA reads TGTGCCTGCATAACCGGGACAGGCCCCTACAAGCAGTACTTC.

Note on this clonotype: A junction boundary mismatches the germline segment, possibly from a read error. The chain couples TRBV4-2 to TRBJ2-7; 7 bases align to TRBD1. The CDR3 runs to 18 residues. CDR1 LGHNA and CDR2 YNFKEQ come from the germline V gene. CDR3 nucleotide sequence: TGTGCTAGCAGTCGAGAGAGGGGTGGACAGGCTAATTCCTACGGGCAGTACTTC. It codes for CASSRERGGQANSYGQYF.

For this clonotype: The junction differs from germline at one of its ends, possibly a read error. The rearrangement joins TRBV11-3 to TRBJ1-1; D uncertain. CDR1 and CDR2 (germline): SGHNT, YENEEA. The CDR3 is 16 residues long. The CDR3 coding sequence is TGTGCCAGCAGCTTCCGGGATAGAAACCTCAACACTGAAGCGTTCTTT. Residues: CASSFRDRNLNTEAFF.

The chain has TRBV29-1 and TRBJ2-5; TRBD1 agrees at 8 bases. The junction had 11 bases not matched to a gene; V was cut back by 4 bases and J by 10 bases. This CDR3 is built from 13 residues. CDR1 is SQVTM and CDR2 is ANQGSEA in the germline V gene. The CDR3 here is CSVGTGNLGSQYF. The CDR3 coding sequence is TGCAGCGTTGGGACAGGGAATTTGGGGAGCCAGTACTTC.

A word on this clonotype: The final CDR3 position lacks the conserved phenylalanine or tryptophan, pointing to a likely read error. The V gene is TRBV10-1, the J gene TRBJ2-7; D uncertain. The germline V gene encodes CDR1 WNHNN and CDR2 SYGVQD (reference sequence). V was pared by 3 bases and J by 8 bases, with 17 bases between. The length of the CDR3 is 14 residues. CDR3 sequence (DNA): TGCGCCAGCAGTGAACTCACGTCCCCATACCAGCAGTACTTA. This codes for CASSELTSPYQQYL.

A remark on this clonotype: A junction boundary mismatches the germline segment, possibly from a read error. The chain combines TRBV30 with TRBJ1-1; no clear D. CDR3 length: 13 amino acids. Germline CDR1 and CDR2: GTSNPN and SVGIG (reference sequence). CDR3 nucleotide sequence: TGTGTCTGGAACCCAGGCTTGAACACTGAAGCTTTCTTT. It encodes CVWNPGLNTEAFF.

About this clonotype itself: Because it lacks the conserved phenylalanine or tryptophan at the end, this CDR3 is likely a read error. This chain links TRBV12-3 or TRBV12-4 with TRBJ2-7, with TRBD2 matching over 13 bases. There are 15 residues in the CDR3. V dropped 5 bases and J dropped 5; count of bases not matched to a gene: 6. The CDR3 DNA reads TGTGCCAGCAGTAGGACTAGCGGGAGAAGGGACGAGCAGTACATC. This sequence encodes CASSRTSGRRDEQYI.

A remark on this clonotype: A much larger clone differs from this one at a single base, so this may be a read error. The CDR3 DNA follows: TGTGCCAGCAGCCGGGGACCCAACACTGAAGCTCTCTTT. This gives the protein CASSRGPNTEALF. The V gene is TRBV12-3 or TRBV12-4, the J gene TRBJ1-1; tentatively, D is TRBD1 (5 bases). The CDR3 length is 13 residues.

Comments on this clonotype: Germline and junction disagree at one end, which may indicate a read error. The V gene is TRBV5-8, the J gene TRBJ1-1; the D gene is possibly TRBD1 (5 bases). Germline V CDR1 and CDR2: SGHTS, YDEGEE. This CDR3 has 14 amino acids. CDR3 sequence: CSSSFLLGLTEVFF. The CDR3 bases are TGTTCCAGCAGCTTTCTTTTGGGGCTCACTGAAGTTTTCTTT.

This clonotype was detected a few times. A much larger clone lies one base from this, so it may be a read error. The rearrangement joins TRBV20-1 to TRBJ2-2; D might be TRBD2 (7 bases). CDR3 length: 14 residues. Germline assignment: CDR1 DFQATT and CDR2 SNEGSKA (reference sequence). The CDR3: CSAEGGGFTWELFF. CDR3 sequence (DNA): TGCAGTGCAGAGGGGGGGGGTTTCACCTGGGAGCTGTTTTTT.

V is TRBV29-1 and J is TRBJ1-2, with 10 bases that match TRBD1. The CDR3 contains 14 residues. V trimming: 5 bases; J trimming: 7 bases; junction bases outside the gene matches: 10. Germline V gives CDR1 SQVTM, CDR2 ANQGSEA. For the CDR3, the DNA is TGCAGCGTTCAAGTGCCGGGACAGGGGATTGGCTACACCTTC. This codes for CSVQVPGQGIGYTF.

As regards this clonotype: The junction and the germline gene differ at one end; a read error may be behind it. The chain recombines TRBV12-3 or TRBV12-4 with TRBJ1-2; D gene uncertain. The CDR3 sequence is 13 residues long. Here the CDR3 DNA reads TGTGCCAGCAGCTTTCGGTCCAGACCCGGCTACATCTTC. Protein sequence: CASSFRSRPGYIF.

For this clonotype: Germline and junction disagree at one end, which may indicate a read error. The chain is built from TRBV4-1 and TRBJ2-7; 11 nucleotides align to TRBD2. This CDR3 has 16 amino acids. Germline assignment: CDR1 MGHRA and CDR2 YSYEKL. The CDR3 DNA is TGTGCCAGCAGCCCGACACTAGCGGGAGAGGGTGACGAGCAGTACTTC. Translation gives CASSPTLAGEGDEQYF.

The V call is TRBV20-1, the J call TRBJ2-5; the match to TRBD2 covers 10 bases. CDR1 DFQATT and CDR2 SNEGSKA come from the germline V gene (reference sequence). V lost 1 base and J lost 5; bases outside the gene matches: 7. The CDR3 spans 15 residues. The CDR3 reads CSARGFSGRLETQYF. The CDR3 DNA sequence: TGCAGTGCTAGAGGGTTTAGCGGGAGGTTGGAGACCCAGTACTTC.

A remark on this clonotype: The missing conserved phenylalanine or tryptophan at the end of this CDR3 makes a read error likely. It is unclear where the CDR3 begins or ends on the DNA, so no DNA is shown, and the CDR3 is as TCRdb lists it. V gene TRBV30 combines with J gene TRBJ2-7; the listed D gene, TRBD1, was not tested against the DNA. The CDR3 length equals 15 residues, ends included. Germline V CDR1 and CDR2: GTSNPN, SVGIG (reference sequence). The CDR3 reads CAWRITGAVSYEQSI.